Sequencing of this T cell receptor (beta chain) was carried out in a study of T cells in Graves' hyperthyroidism and ophthalmopathy. General study results and limits: Most clonotypes expanded in thyroid above 0.001 were likewise present in blood. A model using 13 V-J features told ophthalmopathy apart from stable hyperthyroidism.

The investigators amplified TCR beta CDR3 regions from RNA transcripts. Researchers ran a first-round RT-PCR on the TCR CDR3 using the HTBI primer set. TCRdb re-called the multiplex PCR reads through MiXCR, storing one row per CDR3 protein. The repertoire holds 400,000 to 600,000 distinct CDR3 sequences, less than 25% seen once, with about 30% in the top ten. At least ten counts were recorded for this clonotype. What it recognizes is unknown. CDR3 length: 11 amino acids. V lost 4 bases and J 4 bases, leaving 7 bases between the germline ends. Germline CDR1 SQVTM, CDR2 ANQGSEA. The chain couples TRBV29-1 to TRBJ1-1, with D maybe TRBD1 (5 bases). The sample consisted of blood. The TCR was taken from a man between 18 and 29 years old with Graves' hyperthyroidism. CDR3 in amino acids: CSVAGPTEAFF. CDR3 bases: TGCAGCGTTGCGGGACCCACTGAAGCTTTCTTT. Complete variable domain (other parts from reference TRBV29-1 and TRBJ1-1): SAVISQKPSRDICQRGTSLTIQCQVDSQVTMMFWYRQQPGQSLTLIATANQGSEATYESGFVIDKFPISRPNLTFSTLTVSNMSPEDSSIYLCSVAGPTEAFFGQGTRLTVV.